The TCR beta chain described here comes from a study of CD8+ T cells in alopecia areata. Documented treatment: oral pan-JAK inhibitor, 5-10 mg twice daily. The germline V gene has CDR1 SQVTM and CDR2 ANQGSEA. The CDR3 runs to 14 residues. With V trimmed by 1 base and J by 7 bases, 9 bases remained unmatched. Overall study findings and caveats: Persistence during tofacitinib was seen for many expanded lesional clones in scalp and blood.

About this clone: Its cognate antigen is unknown.

RNA extraction was followed by reverse transcription into cDNA, which acted as the sequencing template. TCRdb's copy holds only in-frame clones and misses some; the assay was immunoSEQ multiplex PCR. The data hold some 180,000 clones, with 53% observed a single time. The chain links TRBV29-1 to TRBJ2-7; 8 bases match TRBD1. The receptor comes from a human donor with alopecia areata. Material: CD8+ T cells sorted from blood, obtained at week 24, from a patient treated with tofacitinib. In nucleotides, the CDR3 is TGCAGCGTTGAAGTGCGTCAGGGGGCAATGGAGCAGTACTTC. It yields the protein CSVEVRQGAMEQYF.